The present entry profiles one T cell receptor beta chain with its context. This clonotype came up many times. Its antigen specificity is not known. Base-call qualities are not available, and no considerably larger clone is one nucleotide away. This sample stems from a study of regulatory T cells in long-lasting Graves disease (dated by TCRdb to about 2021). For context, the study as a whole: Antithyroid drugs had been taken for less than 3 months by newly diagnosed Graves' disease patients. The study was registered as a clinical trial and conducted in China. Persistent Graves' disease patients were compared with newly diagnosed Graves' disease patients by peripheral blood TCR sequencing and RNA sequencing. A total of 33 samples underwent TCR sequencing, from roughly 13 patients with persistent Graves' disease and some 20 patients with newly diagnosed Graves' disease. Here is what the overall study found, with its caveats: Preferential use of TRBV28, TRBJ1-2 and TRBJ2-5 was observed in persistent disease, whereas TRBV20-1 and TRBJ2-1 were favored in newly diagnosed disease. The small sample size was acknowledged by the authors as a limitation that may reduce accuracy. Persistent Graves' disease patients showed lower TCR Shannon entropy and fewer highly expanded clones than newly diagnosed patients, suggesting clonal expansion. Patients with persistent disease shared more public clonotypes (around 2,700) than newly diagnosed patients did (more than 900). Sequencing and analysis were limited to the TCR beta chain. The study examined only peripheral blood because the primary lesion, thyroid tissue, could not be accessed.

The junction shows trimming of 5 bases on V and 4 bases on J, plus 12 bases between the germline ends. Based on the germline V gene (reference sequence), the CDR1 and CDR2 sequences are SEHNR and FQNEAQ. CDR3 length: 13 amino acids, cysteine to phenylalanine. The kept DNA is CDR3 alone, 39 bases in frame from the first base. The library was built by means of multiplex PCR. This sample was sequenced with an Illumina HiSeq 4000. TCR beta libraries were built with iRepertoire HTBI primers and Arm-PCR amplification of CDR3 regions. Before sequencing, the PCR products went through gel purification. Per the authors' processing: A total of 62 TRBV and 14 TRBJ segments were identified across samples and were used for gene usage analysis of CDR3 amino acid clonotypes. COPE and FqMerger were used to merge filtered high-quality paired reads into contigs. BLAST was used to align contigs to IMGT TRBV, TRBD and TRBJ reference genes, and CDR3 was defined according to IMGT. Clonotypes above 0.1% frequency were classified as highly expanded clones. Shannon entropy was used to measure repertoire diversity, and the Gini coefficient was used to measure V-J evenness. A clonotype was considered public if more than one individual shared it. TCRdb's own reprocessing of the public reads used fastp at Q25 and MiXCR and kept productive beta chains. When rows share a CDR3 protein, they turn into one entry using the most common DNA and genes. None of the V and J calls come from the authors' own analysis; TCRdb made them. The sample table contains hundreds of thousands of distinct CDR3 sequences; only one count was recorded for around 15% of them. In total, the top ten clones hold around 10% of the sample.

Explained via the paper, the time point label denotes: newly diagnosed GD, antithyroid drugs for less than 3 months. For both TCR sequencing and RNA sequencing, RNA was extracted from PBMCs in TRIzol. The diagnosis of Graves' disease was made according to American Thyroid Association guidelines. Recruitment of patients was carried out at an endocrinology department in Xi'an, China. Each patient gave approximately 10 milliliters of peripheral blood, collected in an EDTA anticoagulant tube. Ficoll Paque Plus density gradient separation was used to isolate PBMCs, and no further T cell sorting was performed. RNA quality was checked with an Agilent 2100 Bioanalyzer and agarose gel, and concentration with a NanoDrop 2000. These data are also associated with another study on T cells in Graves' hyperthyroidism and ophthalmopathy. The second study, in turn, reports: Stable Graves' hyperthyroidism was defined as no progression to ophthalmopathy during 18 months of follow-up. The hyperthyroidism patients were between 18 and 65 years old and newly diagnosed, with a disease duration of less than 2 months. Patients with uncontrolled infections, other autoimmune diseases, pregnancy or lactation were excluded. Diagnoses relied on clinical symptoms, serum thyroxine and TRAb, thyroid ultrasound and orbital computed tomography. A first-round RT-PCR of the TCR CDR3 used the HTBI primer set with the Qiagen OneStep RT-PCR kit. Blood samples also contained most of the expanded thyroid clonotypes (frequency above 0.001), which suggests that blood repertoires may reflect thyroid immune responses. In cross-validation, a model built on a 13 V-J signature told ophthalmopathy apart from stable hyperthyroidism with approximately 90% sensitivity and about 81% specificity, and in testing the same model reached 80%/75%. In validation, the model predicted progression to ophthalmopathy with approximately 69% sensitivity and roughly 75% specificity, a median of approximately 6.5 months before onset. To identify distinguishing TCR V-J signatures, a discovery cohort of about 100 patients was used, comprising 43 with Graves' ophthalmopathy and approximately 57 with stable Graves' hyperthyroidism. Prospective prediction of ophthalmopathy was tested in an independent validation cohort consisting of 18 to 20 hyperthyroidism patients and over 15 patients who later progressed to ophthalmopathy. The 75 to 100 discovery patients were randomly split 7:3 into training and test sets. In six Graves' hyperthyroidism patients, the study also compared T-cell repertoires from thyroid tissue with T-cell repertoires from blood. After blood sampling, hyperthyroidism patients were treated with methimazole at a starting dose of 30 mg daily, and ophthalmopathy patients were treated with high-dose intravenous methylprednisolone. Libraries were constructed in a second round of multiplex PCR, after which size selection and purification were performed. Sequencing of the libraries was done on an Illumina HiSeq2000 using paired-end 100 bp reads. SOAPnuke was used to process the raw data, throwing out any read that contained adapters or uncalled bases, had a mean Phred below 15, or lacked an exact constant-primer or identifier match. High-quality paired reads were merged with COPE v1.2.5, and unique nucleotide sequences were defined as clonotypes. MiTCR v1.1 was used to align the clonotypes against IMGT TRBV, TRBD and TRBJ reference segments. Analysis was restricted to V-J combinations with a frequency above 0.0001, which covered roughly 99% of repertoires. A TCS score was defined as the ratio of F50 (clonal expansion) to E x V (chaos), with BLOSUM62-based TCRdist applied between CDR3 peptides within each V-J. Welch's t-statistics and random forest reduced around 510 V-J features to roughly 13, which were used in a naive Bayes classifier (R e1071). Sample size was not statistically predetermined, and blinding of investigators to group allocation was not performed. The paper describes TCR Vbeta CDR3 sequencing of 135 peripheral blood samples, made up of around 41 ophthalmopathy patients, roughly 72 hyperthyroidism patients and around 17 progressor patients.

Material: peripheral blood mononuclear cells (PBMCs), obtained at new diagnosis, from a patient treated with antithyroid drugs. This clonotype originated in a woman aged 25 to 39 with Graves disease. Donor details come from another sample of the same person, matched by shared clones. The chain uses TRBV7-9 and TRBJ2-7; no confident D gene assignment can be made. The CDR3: CASSLGYRYEQYF. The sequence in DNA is TGTGCCAGCAGCCTGGGGTACAGATACGAGCAGTACTTC.